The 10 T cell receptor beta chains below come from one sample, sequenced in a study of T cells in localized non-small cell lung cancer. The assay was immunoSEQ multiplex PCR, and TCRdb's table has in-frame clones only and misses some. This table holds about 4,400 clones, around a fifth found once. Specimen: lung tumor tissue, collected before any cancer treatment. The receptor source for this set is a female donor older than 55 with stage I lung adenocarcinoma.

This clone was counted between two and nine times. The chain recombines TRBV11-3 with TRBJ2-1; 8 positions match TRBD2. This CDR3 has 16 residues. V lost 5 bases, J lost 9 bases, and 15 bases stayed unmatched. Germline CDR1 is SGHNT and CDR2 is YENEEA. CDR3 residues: CASSQAERESNGEQFF. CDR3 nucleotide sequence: TGTGCCAGCAGCCAGGCAGAGCGGGAGTCTAACGGTGAGCAGTTCTTC.

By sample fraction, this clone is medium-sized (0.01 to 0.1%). CDR3 nucleotide sequence: TGTGCCAGCACCCTGGACTTGACTGCCACAGATACGCAGTATTTT. It yields the protein CASTLDLTATDTQYF. This chain links TRBV11-3 with TRBJ2-3, with D possibly TRBD2 on 5 matching bases. Trimming removed 7 bases at V and 2 bases at J, with 16 bases between. The CDR3 is made up of 15 amino acids. The germline CDR1 and CDR2 sequences are SGHNT and YENEEA.

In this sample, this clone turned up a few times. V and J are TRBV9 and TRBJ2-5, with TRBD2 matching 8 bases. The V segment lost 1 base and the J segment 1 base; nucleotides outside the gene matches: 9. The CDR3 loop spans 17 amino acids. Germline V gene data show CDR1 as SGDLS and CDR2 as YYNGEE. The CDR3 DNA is TGTGCCAGCAGCGTAAGGGGACTGGCGGGGGGCCAAGAGACCCAGTACTTC. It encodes CASSVRGLAGGQETQYF.

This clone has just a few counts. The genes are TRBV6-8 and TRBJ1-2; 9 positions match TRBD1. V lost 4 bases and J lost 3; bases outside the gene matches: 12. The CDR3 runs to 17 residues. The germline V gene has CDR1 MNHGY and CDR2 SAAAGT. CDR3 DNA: TGTGCCAGCAGTTCATTCCTCGTGGGACAGGGTTACTATGGCTACACCTTC. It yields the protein CASSSFLVGQGYYGYTF.

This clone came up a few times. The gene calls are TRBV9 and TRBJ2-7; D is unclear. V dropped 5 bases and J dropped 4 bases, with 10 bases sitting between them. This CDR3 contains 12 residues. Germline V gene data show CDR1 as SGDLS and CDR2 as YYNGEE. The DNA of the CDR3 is TGTGCCAGCAGTGAGAAGGGATACGAGCAGTACTTC. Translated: CASSEKGYEQYF.

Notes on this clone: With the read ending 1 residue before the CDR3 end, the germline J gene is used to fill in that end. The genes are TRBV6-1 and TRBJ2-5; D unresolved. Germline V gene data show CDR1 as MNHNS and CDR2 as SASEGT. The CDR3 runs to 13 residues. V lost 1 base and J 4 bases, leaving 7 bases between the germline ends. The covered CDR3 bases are TGTGCCAGCAGTGAAGAACCCGGAGAGACCCAGTAC. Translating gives CASSEEPGETQY. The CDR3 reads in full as CASSEEPGETQYF.

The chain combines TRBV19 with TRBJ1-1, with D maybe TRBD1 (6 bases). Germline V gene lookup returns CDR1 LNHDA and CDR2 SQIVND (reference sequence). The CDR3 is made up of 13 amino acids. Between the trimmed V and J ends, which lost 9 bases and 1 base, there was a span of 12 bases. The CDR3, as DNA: TGTGCCAGCCTGACAGGCCCGAACACTGAAGCTTTCTTT. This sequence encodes CASLTGPNTEAFF.

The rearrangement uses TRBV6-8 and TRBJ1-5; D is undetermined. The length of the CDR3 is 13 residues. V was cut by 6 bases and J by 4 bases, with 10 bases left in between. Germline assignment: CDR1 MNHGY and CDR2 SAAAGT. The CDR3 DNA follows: TGTGCCAGCAGCCTGGGGAGAAATCAGCCCCAGCATTTT. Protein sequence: CASSLGRNQPQHF.

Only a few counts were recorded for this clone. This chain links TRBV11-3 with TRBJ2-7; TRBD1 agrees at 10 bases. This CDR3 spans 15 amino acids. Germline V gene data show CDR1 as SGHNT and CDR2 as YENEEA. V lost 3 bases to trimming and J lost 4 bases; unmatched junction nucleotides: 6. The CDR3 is CASSLVGTGAYEQYF. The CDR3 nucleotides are TGTGCCAGCAGCTTGGTTGGGACAGGGGCTTACGAGCAGTACTTC.

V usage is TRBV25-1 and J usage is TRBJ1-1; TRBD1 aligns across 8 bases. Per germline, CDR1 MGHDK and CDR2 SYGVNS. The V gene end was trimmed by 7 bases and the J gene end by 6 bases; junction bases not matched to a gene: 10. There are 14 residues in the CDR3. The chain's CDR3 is CASKPRGRSPEAFF. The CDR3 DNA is TGTGCCAGCAAGCCCAGGGGGCGCTCCCCTGAAGCTTTCTTT.